The sequence of this T cell receptor (beta chain) was determined in a study of blood T cell repertoires in COVID-19. Study details: The samples span acute and convalescent COVID-19 from the United States, Italy and Spain. In each case, the material was cDNA or gDNA derived from T cells, B-cell-depleted T cells, or PBMCs.

The CDR3 length is 15 residues. Germline assignment: CDR1 LGHNA and CDR2 YNFKEQ. V lost 1 base and J 0 bases, leaving 9 bases between the germline ends. How the authors handled the data: Amplification of reference gene primers was used by the study to estimate nucleated cell counts. Using immunoSEQ multiplex PCR, the repertoire was profiled, and TCRdb retains in-frame clones only, with some absent. V and J calls and clone size follow that table, whereas D and trimming were derived from the DNA. The sample carries about 50,000 clones, under 90% recorded once. The chain has TRBV4-2 and TRBJ1-1, with D tentatively TRBD1 (5 bases). The TCR comes from a man in his 60s with acute or convalescent COVID-19. The specimen sequenced was peripheral blood. CDR3 region: CASSQGQSMNTEAFF. CDR3 in DNA: TGTGCCAGCAGCCAAGGACAGTCGATGAACACTGAAGCTTTCTTT.